This TCR beta chain was obtained from a study of PD-1 and CTLA-4 blockade in melanoma. The method was immunoSEQ multiplex PCR; TCRdb's version includes in-frame clones alone and lacks a portion of them. The sample lists some 33,000 clones; around 90% were seen once. Germline CDR1 is MGHRA and CDR2 is YSYEKL. The CDR3 spans 15 residues. Trimming cost V 2 bases and J 0 bases, with 10 bases left between them. The source was CD8+ T cells from peripheral blood, collected from a patient given anti-PD-1 treatment. This TCR derives from a human donor with melanoma. The V and J genes are TRBV4-1 and TRBJ1-1; D is ambiguous. The DNA for the CDR3 is TGCGCCAGCAGCCAACGGGGTGAGATGAACACTGAAGCTTTCTTT. Its protein product is CASSQRGEMNTEAFF.